The 6 T cell receptor beta chains given below trace back to one sample, sequenced in a study of cytomegalovirus exposure and HLA in healthy donors. This PCR relied on a set of 60 Vbeta primers and 13 Jbeta primers. The table came from immunoSEQ multiplex PCR; TCRdb's copy has only in-frame clones and leaves some out. Of about 180,000 clones listed, 65% to 85% are singletons. The sequenced sample was PBMCs. The origin of the receptors is a girl aged 5-17 years in good health and CMV-seropositive.

The chain couples TRBV7-6 to TRBJ1-1; a weak D match, TRBD1 (6 bases). Germline V gives CDR1 SGHVS, CDR2 FNYEAQ. Deletions cut 5 bases from V and 1 base from J, with 20 bases between. The length of the CDR3 is 17 residues. Written as DNA, the CDR3 is TGTGCCAGCAGCCTCAAAGGCCAGGGGCCCGGGAACACTGAAGCTTTCTTT. Protein: CASSLKGQGPGNTEAFF.

In this sample, this clone turned up a few times. The chain combines TRBV5-1 with TRBJ2-2, with 7 positions matching TRBD1. J lost 5 bases, V lost 4 bases, and 8 bases had no gene match. CDR1 SGHRS and CDR2 YFSETQ come from the germline V gene. The CDR3 consists of 15 residues. The CDR3 bases are TGCGCCAGCAGCCAAACAGGGGCGGGTACCGGGGAGCTGTTTTTT. Translation: CASSQTGAGTGELFF. The full variable domain, in which reference TRBV5-1 and TRBJ2-2 provide the parts outside the CDR3, is KAGVTQTPRYLIKTRGQQVTLSCSPISGHRSVSWYQQTPGQGLQFLFEYFSETQRNKGNFPGRFSGRQFSNSRSEMNVSTLELGDSALYLCASSQTGAGTGELFFGEGSRLTVL.

The chain couples TRBV27 to TRBJ1-5; D call uncertain. The CDR3 length is 18 residues. Germline V lookup: CDR1 MNHEY, CDR2 SMNVEV (reference sequence). Trimming stripped 2 bases from V and 1 base from J, with 18 bases between. CDR3 sequence (DNA): TGTGCCAGCAGTTTAAAGTCTAGCGGCTCCCAAAGCAATCAGCCCCAGCATTTT. Amino acid sequence: CASSLKSSGSQSNQPQHF.

A few counts support this clone. The rearrangement uses TRBV6-6 and TRBJ2-2; possible D gene TRBD1, 5 bases. V lost 5 bases, J lost 4 bases, and 11 bases lay in between. This CDR3 is 14 amino acids long. Per the germline V gene, CDR1 is MNHNY and CDR2 is SVGAGI (reference sequence). The CDR3 here is CASSLDSTTGELFF. The DNA for the CDR3 is TGTGCCAGCAGTCTCGACAGTACCACCGGGGAGCTGTTTTTT.

J is TRBJ2-3 and V is TRBV19; 7 nucleotides line up with TRBD2. Germline CDR1 reads LNHDA; CDR2 reads SQIVND (reference sequence). V dropped 3 bases and J dropped 4; count of bases not matched to a gene: 10. This CDR3 has 16 residues. CDR3 loop: CASSIGLGILADTQYF. The DNA of the CDR3 is TGTGCCAGTAGTATCGGACTAGGAATACTGGCAGATACGCAGTATTTT.

V and J are TRBV7-9 and TRBJ2-3, with 10 nucleotides matching TRBD1. Germline assignment: CDR1 SEHNR and CDR2 FQNEAQ (reference sequence). V lost 4 bases and J lost 1; bases outside the gene matches: 5. The CDR3 has 16 residues. This CDR3 is CASSSTGGSGTDTQYF. Here the CDR3 DNA reads TGTGCCAGCAGCTCGACAGGGGGCTCTGGCACAGATACGCAGTATTTT.